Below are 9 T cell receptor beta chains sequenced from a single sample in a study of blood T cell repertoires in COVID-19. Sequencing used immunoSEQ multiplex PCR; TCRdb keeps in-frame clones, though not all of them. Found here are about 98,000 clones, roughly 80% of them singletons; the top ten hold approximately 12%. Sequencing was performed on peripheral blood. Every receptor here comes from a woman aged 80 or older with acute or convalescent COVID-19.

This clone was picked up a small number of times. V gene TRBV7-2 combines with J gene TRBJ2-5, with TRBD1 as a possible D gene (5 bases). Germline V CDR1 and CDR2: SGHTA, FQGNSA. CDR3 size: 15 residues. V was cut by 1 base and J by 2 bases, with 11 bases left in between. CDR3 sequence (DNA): TGTGCCAGCAGCTTAGGACAGTACTCGCAAGAGACCCAGTACTTC. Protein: CASSLGQYSQETQYF.

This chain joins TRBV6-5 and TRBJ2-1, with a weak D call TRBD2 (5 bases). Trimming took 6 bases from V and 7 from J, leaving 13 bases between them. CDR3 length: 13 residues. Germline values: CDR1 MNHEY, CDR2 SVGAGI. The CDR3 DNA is TGTGCCAGCAGCAACCCGCGGGCGAATGAGCAGTTCTTC. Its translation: CASSNPRANEQFF.

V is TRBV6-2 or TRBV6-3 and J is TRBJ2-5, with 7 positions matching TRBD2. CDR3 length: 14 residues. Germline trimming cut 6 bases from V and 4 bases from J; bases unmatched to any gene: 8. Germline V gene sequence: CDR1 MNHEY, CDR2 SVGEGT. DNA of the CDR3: TGTGCCAGCAGCCCCGGGGGAGGGGTAGAGACCCAGTACTTC. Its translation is CASSPGGGVETQYF.

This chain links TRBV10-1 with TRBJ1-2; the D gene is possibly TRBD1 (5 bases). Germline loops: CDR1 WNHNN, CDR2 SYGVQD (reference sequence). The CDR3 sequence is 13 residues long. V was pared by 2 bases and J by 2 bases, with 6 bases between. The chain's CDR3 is CASSENRNYGYTF. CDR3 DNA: TGCGCCAGCAGTGAGAACAGGAACTATGGCTACACCTTC.

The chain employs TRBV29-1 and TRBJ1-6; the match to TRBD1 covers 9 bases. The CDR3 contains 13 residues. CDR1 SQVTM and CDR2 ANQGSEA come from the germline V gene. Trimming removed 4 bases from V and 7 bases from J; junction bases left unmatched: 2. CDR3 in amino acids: CSVGTGDNSPLHF. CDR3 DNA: TGCAGCGTTGGGACAGGGGACAATTCACCCCTCCACTTT.

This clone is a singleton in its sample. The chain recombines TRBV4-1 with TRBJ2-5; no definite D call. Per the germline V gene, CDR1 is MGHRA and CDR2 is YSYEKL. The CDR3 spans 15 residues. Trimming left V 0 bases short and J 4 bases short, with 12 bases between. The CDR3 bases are TGCGCCAGCAGCCAAGAGCGGAAGAGTCGAGAGACCCAGTACTTC. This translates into CASSQERKSRETQYF.

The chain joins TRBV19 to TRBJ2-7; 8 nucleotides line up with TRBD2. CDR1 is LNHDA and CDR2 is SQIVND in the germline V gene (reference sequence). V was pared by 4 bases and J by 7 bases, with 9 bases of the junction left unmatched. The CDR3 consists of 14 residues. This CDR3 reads CASSTTGGAGEQYF. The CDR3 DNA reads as TGTGCCAGTAGTACCACCGGGGGGGCCGGGGAGCAGTACTTC.

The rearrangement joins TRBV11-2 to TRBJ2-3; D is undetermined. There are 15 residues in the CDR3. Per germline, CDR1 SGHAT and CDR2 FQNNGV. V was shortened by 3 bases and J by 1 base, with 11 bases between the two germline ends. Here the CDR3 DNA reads TGTGCCAGCAGCTTTAGTTTGATGGGCACAGATACGCAGTATTTT. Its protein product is CASSFSLMGTDTQYF. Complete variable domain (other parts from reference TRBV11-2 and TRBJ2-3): EAGVAQSPRYKIIEKRQSVAFWCNPISGHATLYWYQQILGQGPKLLIQFQNNGVVDDSQLPKDRFSAERLKGVDSTLKIQPAKLEDSAVYLCASSFSLMGTDTQYFGPGTRLTVL.

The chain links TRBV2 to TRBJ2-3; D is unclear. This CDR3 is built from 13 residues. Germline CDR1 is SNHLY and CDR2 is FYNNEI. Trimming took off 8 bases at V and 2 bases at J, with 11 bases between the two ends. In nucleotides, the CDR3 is TGTGCCAGCCACCCCAGACTCACAGATACGCAGTATTTT. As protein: CASHPRLTDTQYF.